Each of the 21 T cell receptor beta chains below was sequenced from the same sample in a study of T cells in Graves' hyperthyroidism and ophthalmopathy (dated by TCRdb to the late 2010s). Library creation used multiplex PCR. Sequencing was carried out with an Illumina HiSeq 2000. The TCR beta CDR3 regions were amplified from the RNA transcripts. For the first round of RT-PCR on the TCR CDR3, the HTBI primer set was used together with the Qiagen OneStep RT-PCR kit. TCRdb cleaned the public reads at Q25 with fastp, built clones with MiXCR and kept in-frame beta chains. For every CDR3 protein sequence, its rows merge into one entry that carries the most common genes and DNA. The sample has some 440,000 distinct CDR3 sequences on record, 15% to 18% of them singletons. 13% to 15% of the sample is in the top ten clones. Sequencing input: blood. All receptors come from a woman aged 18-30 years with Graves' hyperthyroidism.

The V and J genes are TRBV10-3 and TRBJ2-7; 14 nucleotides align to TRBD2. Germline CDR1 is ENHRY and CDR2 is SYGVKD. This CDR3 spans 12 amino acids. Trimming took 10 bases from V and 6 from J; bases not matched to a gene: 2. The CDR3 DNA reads TGTGCCACCGGGACTAGCGGGGGCGAGCAGTACTTC. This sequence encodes CATGTSGGEQYF.

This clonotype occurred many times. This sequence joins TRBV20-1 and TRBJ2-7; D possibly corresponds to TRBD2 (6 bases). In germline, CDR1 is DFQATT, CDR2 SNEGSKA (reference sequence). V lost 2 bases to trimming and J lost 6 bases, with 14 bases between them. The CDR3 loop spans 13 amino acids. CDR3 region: CSARIRGLREQYF. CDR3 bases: TGCAGTGCTAGAATCCGGGGACTTCGCGAGCAGTACTTC.

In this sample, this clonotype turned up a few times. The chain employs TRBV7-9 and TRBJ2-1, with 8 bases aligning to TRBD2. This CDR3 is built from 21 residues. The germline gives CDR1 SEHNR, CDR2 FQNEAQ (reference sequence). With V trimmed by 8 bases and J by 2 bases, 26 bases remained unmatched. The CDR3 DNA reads TGTGCCAGCCCCGGGGTAGCGGGAAGAGGAATTACACCTCAAACCTACAATGAGCAGTTCTTC. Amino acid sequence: CASPGVAGRGITPQTYNEQFF.

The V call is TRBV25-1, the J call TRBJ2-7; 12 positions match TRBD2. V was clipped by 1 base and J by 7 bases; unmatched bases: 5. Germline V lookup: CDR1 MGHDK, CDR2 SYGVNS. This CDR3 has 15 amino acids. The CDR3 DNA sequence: TGTGCCAGCAGTGAATTAACTAGCGGGAGGATTGAGCAGTACTTC. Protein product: CASSELTSGRIEQYF.

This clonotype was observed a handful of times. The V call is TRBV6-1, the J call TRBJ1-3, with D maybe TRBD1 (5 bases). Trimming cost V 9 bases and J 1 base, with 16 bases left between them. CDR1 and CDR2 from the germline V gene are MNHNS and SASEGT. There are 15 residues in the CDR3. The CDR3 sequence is CASLGQGFSGNTIYF. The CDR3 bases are TGTGCCAGTCTGGGTCAGGGTTTTTCTGGAAACACCATATATTTT.

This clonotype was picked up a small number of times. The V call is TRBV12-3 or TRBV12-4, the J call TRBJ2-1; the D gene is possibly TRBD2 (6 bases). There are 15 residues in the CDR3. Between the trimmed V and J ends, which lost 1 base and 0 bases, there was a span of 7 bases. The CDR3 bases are TGTGCCAGCAGTTTAGAGGGACTCTCCTACAATGAGCAGTTCTTC. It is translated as CASSLEGLSYNEQFF.

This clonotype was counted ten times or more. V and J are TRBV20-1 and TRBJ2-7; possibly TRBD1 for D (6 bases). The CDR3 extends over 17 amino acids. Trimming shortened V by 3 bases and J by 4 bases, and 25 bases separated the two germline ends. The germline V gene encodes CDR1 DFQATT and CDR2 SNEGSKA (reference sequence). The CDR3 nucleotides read TGCAGTGCTAGGTTTAGCTCCGGGACAAATCTAGAGTACGAGCAGTACTTC. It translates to CSARFSSGTNLEYEQYF.

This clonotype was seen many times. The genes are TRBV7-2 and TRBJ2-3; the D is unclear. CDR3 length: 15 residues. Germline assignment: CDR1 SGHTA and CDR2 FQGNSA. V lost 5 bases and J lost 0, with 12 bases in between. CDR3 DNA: TGTGCCAGCAGCCCACGGGCTAGTAGCACAGATACGCAGTATTTT. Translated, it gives CASSPRASSTDTQYF.

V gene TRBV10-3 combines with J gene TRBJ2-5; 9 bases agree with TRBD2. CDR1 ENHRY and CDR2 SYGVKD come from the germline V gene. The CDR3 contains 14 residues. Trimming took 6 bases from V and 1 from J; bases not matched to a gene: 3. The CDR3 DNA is TGTGCCATCAGATCGACTAGCGGCCAAGAGACCCAGTACTTC. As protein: CAIRSTSGQETQYF.

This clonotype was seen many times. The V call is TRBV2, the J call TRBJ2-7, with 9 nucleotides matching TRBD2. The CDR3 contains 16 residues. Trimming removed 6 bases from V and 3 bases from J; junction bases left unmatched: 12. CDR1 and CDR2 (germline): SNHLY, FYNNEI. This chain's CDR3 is CASSAQRGARGYEQYF. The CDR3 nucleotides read TGTGCCAGCAGCGCCCAGCGGGGGGCTCGGGGCTACGAGCAGTACTTC.

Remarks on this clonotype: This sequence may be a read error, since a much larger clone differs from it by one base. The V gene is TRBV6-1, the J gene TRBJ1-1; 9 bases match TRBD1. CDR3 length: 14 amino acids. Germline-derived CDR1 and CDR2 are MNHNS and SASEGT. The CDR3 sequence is CASRLDRGNTETFF. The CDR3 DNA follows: TGTGCCAGCAGACTAGACAGGGGGAACACTGAAACTTTCTTT.

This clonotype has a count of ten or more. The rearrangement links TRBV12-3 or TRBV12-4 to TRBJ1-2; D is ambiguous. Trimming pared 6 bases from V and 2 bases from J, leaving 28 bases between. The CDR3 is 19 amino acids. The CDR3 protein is CASSPLEAKKVGRNYGYTF. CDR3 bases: TGTGCCAGCAGCCCTCTAGAGGCCAAGAAAGTCGGGCGGAACTATGGCTACACCTTC.

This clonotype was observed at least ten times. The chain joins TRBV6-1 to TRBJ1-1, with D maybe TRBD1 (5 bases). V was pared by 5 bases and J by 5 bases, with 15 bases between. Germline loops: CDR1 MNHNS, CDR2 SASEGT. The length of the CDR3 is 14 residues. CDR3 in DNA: TGTGCCAGCAGTTACCGGACAAAGAAAACTGAAGCTTTCTTT. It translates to CASSYRTKKTEAFF.

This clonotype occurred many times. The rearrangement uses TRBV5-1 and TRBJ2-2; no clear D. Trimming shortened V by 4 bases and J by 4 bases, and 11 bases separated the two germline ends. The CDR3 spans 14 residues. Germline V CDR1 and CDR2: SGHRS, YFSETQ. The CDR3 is CASSGVVATGELFF. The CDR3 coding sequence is TGCGCCAGCAGCGGGGTGGTGGCCACCGGGGAGCTGTTTTTT.

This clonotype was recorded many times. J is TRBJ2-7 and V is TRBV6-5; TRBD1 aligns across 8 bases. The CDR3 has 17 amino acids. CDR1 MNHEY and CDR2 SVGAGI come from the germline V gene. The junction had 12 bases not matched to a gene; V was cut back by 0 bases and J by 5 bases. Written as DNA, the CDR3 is TGTGCCAGCAGTTACTCGATATCCACAGGGGGAGACCACGAGCAGTACTTC. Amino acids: CASSYSISTGGDHEQYF.

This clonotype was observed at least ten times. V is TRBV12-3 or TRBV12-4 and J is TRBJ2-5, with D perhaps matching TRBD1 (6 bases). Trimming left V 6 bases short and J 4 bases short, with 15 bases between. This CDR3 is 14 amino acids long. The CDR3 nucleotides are TGTGCCAGCAGGAACCGGGACAACAGAGAGACCCAGTACTTC. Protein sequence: CASRNRDNRETQYF.

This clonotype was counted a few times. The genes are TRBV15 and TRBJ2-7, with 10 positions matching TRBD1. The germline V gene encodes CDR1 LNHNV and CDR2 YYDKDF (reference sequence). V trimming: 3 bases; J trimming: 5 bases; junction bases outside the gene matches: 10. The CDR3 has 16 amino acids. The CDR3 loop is CATSRTGGRSLNEQYF. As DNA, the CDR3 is TGTGCCACCAGCAGGACAGGGGGCCGGAGTCTCAACGAGCAGTACTTC.

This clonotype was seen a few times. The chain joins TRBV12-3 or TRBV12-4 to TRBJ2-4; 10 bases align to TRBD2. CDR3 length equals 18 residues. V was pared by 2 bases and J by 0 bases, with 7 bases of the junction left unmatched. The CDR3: CASSLSSGGMLAKNIQYF. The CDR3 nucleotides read TGTGCCAGCAGTTTAAGTAGCGGGGGGATGCTAGCCAAAAACATTCAGTACTTC.

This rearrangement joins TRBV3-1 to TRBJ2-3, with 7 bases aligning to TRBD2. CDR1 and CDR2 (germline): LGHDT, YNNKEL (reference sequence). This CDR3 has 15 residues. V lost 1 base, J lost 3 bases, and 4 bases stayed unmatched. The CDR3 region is CASSQGSGATDTQYF. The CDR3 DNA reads TGTGCCAGCAGCCAAGGGAGCGGGGCGACAGATACGCAGTATTTT.

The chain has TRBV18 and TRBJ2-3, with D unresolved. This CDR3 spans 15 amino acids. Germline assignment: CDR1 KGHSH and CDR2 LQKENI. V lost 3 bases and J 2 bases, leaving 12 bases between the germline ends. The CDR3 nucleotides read TGTGCCAGCTCACCGGGGATCAGTCCCACAGATACGCAGTATTTT. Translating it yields CASSPGISPTDTQYF. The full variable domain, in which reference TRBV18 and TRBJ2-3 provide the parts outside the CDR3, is NAGVMQNPRHLVRRRGQEARLRCSPMKGHSHVYWYRQLPEEGLKFMVYLQKENIIDESGMPKERFSAEFPKEGPSILRIQQVVRGDSAAYFCASSPGISPTDTQYFGPGTRLTVL.

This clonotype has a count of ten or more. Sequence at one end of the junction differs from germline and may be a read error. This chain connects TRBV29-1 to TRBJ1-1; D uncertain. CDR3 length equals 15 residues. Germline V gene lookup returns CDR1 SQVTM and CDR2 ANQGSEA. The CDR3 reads CSVKDGARVNTEAFF. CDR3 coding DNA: TGCAGCGTTAAAGACGGTGCCCGGGTGAACACTGAAGCTTTCTTT.